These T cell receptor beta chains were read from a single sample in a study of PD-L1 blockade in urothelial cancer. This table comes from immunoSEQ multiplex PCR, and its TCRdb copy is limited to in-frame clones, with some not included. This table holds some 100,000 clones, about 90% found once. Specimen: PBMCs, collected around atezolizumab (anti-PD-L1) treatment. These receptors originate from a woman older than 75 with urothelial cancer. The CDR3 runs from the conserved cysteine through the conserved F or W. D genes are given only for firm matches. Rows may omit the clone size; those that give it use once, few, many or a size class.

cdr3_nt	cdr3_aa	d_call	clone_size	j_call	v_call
TGTGCCAGCAGCTTCGGACTAGCGGGAGGGCCTAGTACCGGGGAGCTGTTTTTT	CASSFGLAGGPSTGELFF	TRBD2	-	TRBJ2-2	TRBV7-3
TGTGCCAGCACCCTAGCGGTGAACACTGAAGCTTTCTTT	CASTLAVNTEAFF	-	-	TRBJ1-1	TRBV28
TGTGCCAGCAGCGCCCGGACAGGGGGCAGCGGGGAGCTGTTTTTT	CASSARTGGSGELFF	TRBD1	-	TRBJ2-2	TRBV9
TGCGCCAGCAGCCCACAAACTAGCGGGAGTGAGACCCAGTACTTC	CASSPQTSGSETQYF	TRBD2	-	TRBJ2-5	TRBV5-1
TGTGCCAGCAGCCCCCGCGGGCCAAGCTCCTACAATGAGCAGTTCTTC	CASSPRGPSSYNEQFF	-	-	TRBJ2-1	TRBV27
TGTGCCAGCCAGATCGGAGGCTCTCTACTCGAGCAGTACTTC	CASQIGGSLLEQYF	-	-	TRBJ2-7	TRBV28
TGTGCCAGTAGTCTCAGGGCGGGGGGCACCGGGGAGCTGTTTTTT	CASSLRAGGTGELFF	TRBD2	once	TRBJ2-2	TRBV19
TGTGCCAGTATGGAACTAGCGGGATCTACCGGGGAGCTGTTTTTT	CASMELAGSTGELFF	TRBD2	-	TRBJ2-2	TRBV19
TGCGCCAGCAGCAGGACAGGGGGCGTTCCTAATGAAAAACTGTTTTTT	CASSRTGGVPNEKLFF	TRBD1	-	TRBJ1-4	TRBV5-1
TGTGCCAGCAGTTTAGCGGGAGAATCCTACAATGAGCAGTTCTTC	CASSLAGESYNEQFF	TRBD2	-	TRBJ2-1	TRBV6-6
TGTGCCAGCAGTTTATCGTGGACAAGGGGAAACACCATATATTTT	CASSLSWTRGNTIYF	-	-	TRBJ1-3	TRBV27